This T cell receptor (beta chain) was identified in a study of cytomegalovirus exposure and HLA in healthy donors. Study context: Early released data comprised tens of millions of unique TCRs from HLA-typed donors. Regarding the study as a whole: Among TCR sequences, most were rare, though some public TCRs appeared in many donors. In a later analysis, a missense DCLRE1C variant was linked to TCR beta V- and J-gene trimming.

PCR primers comprised 60 Vbeta and 13 Jbeta primers. The assay was immunoSEQ multiplex PCR, and TCRdb's table has in-frame clones only and misses some. In all, the sample yields 53,000 or so clones. Concerning this clone itself: Its antigen is still unknown.

This CDR3 is 15 amino acids long. The V gene lost 0 bases and the J gene lost 1 base, with 9 bases spanning the gap. Per germline, CDR1 MNHEY and CDR2 SVGAGI. This rearrangement joins TRBV6-5 to TRBJ1-1; D is unclear. The sequence derives from a male donor in good health and CMV-seropositive. What was sequenced was PBMCs. The CDR3 nucleotides read TGTGCCAGCAGTTACTCCGGGGTGGAGAACACTGAAGCTTTCTTT. Its translation: CASSYSGVENTEAFF.